This TCR beta chain is from a study of T-cell memory formation after mild COVID-19. Study-level findings and limits: Proof of SARS-CoV-2 specificity was absent for the second-wave clones that crested on day 37. Shrinking CD4+ clones resided mostly in CM and EM, and CD8+ ones in EMRA.

CDR1 is KGHDR, CDR2 SFDVKD, per germline. The CDR3 length is 14 residues. V dropped 7 bases and J dropped 5; count of bases not matched to a gene: 6. TCRdb reanalysed the 5' RACE reads using MiXCR and keeps one entry per CDR3 protein. This table holds about 290,000 distinct CDR3 sequences, approximately 15% found once. This clonotype was counted a few times. No antigen is known for it. Sequencing used PBMCs or a T cell subset sorted from them (not recorded which). The TCR comes from a man between 18 and 35 years old who had mild COVID-19 (a few samples of this study predate the infection). Cell type and time point are not known. The chain combines TRBV24-1 with TRBJ2-1, with TRBD2 matching 8 bases. The CDR3 region has the DNA TGTGCCACCAGCCGCGCGGGGGGCCACAATGAGCAGTTCTTC. Its translation is CATSRAGGHNEQFF.